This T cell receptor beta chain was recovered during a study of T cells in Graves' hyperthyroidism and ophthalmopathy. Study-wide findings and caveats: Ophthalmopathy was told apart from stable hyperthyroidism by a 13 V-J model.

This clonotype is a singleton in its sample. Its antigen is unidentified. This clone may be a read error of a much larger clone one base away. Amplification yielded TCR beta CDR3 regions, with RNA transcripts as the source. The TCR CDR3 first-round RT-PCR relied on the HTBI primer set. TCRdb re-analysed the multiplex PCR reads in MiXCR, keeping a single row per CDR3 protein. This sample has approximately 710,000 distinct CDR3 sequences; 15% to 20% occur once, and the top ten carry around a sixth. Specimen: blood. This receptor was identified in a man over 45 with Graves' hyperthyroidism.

This chain's CDR3 is CASSLVGGGQPQHF. CDR3 coding DNA: TGTGCCAGCAGTTTAGTGGGAGGTGGTCAGCCCCAGCATTTT. The chain is built from TRBV28 and TRBJ1-5; the D is unclear. CDR3 length equals 14 residues. CDR1 MDHEN and CDR2 SYDVKM come from the germline V gene. V lost 2 bases to trimming and J lost 6 bases, with 11 bases between them.